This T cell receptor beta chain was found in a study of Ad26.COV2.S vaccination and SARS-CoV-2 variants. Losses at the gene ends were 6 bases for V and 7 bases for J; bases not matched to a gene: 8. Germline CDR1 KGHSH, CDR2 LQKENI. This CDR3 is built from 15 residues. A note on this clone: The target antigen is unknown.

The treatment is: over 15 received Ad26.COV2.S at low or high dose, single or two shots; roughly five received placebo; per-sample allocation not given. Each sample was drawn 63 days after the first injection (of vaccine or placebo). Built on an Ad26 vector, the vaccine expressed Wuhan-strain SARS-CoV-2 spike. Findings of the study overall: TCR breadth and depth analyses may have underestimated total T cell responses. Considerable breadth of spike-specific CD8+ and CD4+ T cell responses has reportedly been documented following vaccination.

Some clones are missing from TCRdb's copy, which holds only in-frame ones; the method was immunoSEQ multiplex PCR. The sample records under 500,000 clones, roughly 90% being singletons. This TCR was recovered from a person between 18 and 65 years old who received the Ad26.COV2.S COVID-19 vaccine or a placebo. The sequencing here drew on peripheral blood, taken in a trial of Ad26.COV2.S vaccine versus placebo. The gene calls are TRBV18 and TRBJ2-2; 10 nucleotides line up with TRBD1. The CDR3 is CASSPRQGASGELFF. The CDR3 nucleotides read TGTGCCAGCTCTCCTAGACAGGGGGCAAGCGGGGAGCTGTTTTTT.